Listed here are 21 T cell receptor beta chains from one sample, sequenced in a study of CD4 T cells in relation to SARS-CoV-2 and coronaviruses. Before the COVID-19 pandemic, during about 2010-2018, CD4+ T cells were taken from unexposed donors. Clones were read by immunoSEQ multiplex PCR, and TCRdb kept only the in-frame ones, dropping some. The sample lists under 65,000 clones, about nine tenths occurring once. Sequenced material: memory CD4+ T cells from PBMCs. The receptors were gathered from a human donor in good health.

The V gene is TRBV18, the J gene TRBJ1-1, with a possible D match to TRBD1 (6 bases). CDR1 and CDR2 from the germline V gene are KGHSH and LQKENI. This CDR3 spans 15 amino acids. V was shortened by 2 bases and J by 2 bases, with 12 bases between the two germline ends. DNA for the CDR3: TGTGCCAGCTCACCAGGGCAGGGGCCCAACACTGAAGCTTTCTTT. The encoded protein is CASSPGQGPNTEAFF.

J is TRBJ2-2 and V is TRBV19; D call uncertain. Trimming removed 4 bases from V and 4 bases from J, with 10 bases in between. CDR3 length: 14 amino acids. CDR1 and CDR2 from the germline V gene are LNHDA and SQIVND (reference sequence). The CDR3 DNA follows: TGTGCCAGTAGTAACACTCCTCGCACCGGGGAGCTGTTTTTT. It encodes CASSNTPRTGELFF. Based on the CDR3 plus reference TRBV19 and TRBJ2-2, the full variable domain is DGGITQSPKYLFRKEGQNVTLSCEQNLNHDAMYWYRQDPGQGLRLIYYSQIVNDFQKGDIAEGYSVSREKKESFPLTVTSAQKNPTAFYLCASSNTPRTGELFFGEGSRLTVL.

This chain joins TRBV28 and TRBJ1-2; a possible D gene is TRBD1 (5 bases). Germline lookup yields CDR1 MDHEN and CDR2 SYDVKM. The length of the CDR3 is 12 residues. V lost 3 bases and J 8 bases, leaving 10 bases between the germline ends. In DNA, the CDR3 is TGTGCCAGCAGTTTGCCCCCAGGGGGCTACACCTTC. As protein: CASSLPPGGYTF.

The rearrangement joins TRBV29-1 to TRBJ2-7; 10 bases match TRBD1. This CDR3 spans 13 amino acids. Germline V gives CDR1 SQVTM, CDR2 ANQGSEA. V lost 6 bases, J lost 4 bases, and 6 bases stayed unmatched. The CDR3 spells CSVSGQGIYEQYF. DNA for the CDR3: TGCAGCGTCTCGGGACAGGGGATTTACGAGCAGTACTTC.

As DNA, the CDR3 is TGTGCCAGCAGCGCGGCACAGGGGACTGGAAACACCATATATTTT. Translating gives CASSAAQGTGNTIYF. V gene TRBV9 combines with J gene TRBJ1-3, with 7 bases identical to TRBD1. The junction had 5 bases not matched to a gene; V was cut back by 3 bases and J by 2 bases. Germline V gene lookup returns CDR1 SGDLS and CDR2 YYNGEE. The length of the CDR3 is 15 residues.

Judged by abundance, this clone is medium-sized. The CDR3 DNA reads as TGCGCCAGCAGTTCTAGCGGATACTACGAGCAGTACTTC. It is translated as CASSSSGYYEQYF. V gene TRBV10-1 combines with J gene TRBJ2-7; 7 bases are shared with TRBD2. The CDR3 extends over 13 amino acids. V was pared by 5 bases and J by 3 bases, with 4 bases of the junction left unmatched. Germline V gene lookup returns CDR1 WNHNN and CDR2 SYGVQD (reference sequence).

This clone came up once. V is TRBV7-2 and J is TRBJ1-1; D possibly corresponds to TRBD1 (5 bases). V lost 0 bases, J lost 10 bases, and 15 bases lay in between. This CDR3 is 14 amino acids long. CDR1 is SGHTA, CDR2 FQGNSA, per germline. The CDR3 spells CASSLARRRGGAFF. CDR3 in DNA: TGTGCCAGCAGCTTAGCGCGGCGGAGGGGTGGAGCTTTCTTT. Full variable domain (rest looked up from reference TRBV7-2 and TRBJ1-1): GAGVSQSPSNKVTEKGKDVELRCDPISGHTALYWYRQSLGQGLEFLIYFQGNSAPDKSGLPSDRFSAERTGGSVSTLTIQRTQQEDSAVYLCASSLARRRGGAFFGQGTRLTVV.

The genes are TRBV30 and TRBJ1-3; TRBD1 agrees at 8 bases. The germline V gene encodes CDR1 GTSNPN and CDR2 SVGIG (reference sequence). The trim removed 5 bases at V and 5 bases at J, leaving 8 bases unmatched. The CDR3 runs to 14 residues. DNA of the CDR3: TGTGCCTGGGGAGGAGGACAGGGCAGAAACACCATATATTTT. Translating gives CAWGGGQGRNTIYF.

The CDR3 sequence: CASSQGPGTSDPYF. DNA of the CDR3: TGTGCCAGCAGCCAAGGCCCCGGGACTAGCGATCCATACTTC. The V call is TRBV3-1 (or the pseudogene TRBV3-2), the J call TRBJ2-7; 10 bases map to TRBD2. V lost 1 base to trimming and J lost 13 bases; unmatched junction nucleotides: 10. Germline V gives CDR1 LGHDT, CDR2 YNNKEL (reference sequence). This CDR3 spans 14 amino acids.

This chain connects TRBV5-4 to TRBJ2-7, with 8 bases fitting TRBD1. Germline V gene data show CDR1 as SGHNT and CDR2 as YYREEE (reference sequence). The CDR3 contains 15 residues. V was pared by 8 bases and J by 2 bases, with 12 bases of the junction left unmatched. The DNA of the CDR3 is TGTGCCAGTCGAGCTTCCGGGACAGGACCCTACGAGCAGTACTTC. This sequence encodes CASRASGTGPYEQYF.

The chain couples TRBV27 to TRBJ1-1; 8 bases map to TRBD1. The length of the CDR3 is 14 residues. The germline gives CDR1 MNHEY, CDR2 SMNVEV (reference sequence). The ends lost 8 bases at V and 5 bases at J; junction bases unmatched: 10. The CDR3 here is CASANFRGRTEAFF. DNA for the CDR3: TGTGCCAGCGCCAATTTCAGGGGGCGGACTGAAGCTTTCTTT.

This clone was observed a handful of times. CDR3 sequence: CASSQAFSHGVQGNTEAFF. The CDR3 nucleotides read TGTGCCAGCAGCCAAGCATTCTCGCATGGGGTGCAGGGAAACACTGAAGCTTTCTTT. This rearrangement joins TRBV4-2 to TRBJ1-1; TRBD1 is a possible D gene (5 bases). V dropped 1 base and J dropped 2 bases, with 23 bases sitting between them. Germline V gene data show CDR1 as LGHNA and CDR2 as YNFKEQ. The CDR3 is 19 amino acids.

This sequence joins TRBV19 and TRBJ2-7; no firm D call. Trimming cost V 5 bases and J 1 base, with 6 bases left between them. This CDR3 contains 12 residues. Germline V gives CDR1 LNHDA, CDR2 SQIVND (reference sequence). The CDR3 sequence: CASSSPSYEQYF. In nucleotides, the CDR3 is TGTGCCAGTAGTTCCCCTTCCTACGAGCAGTACTTC.

This clone occurred a few times. J is TRBJ2-7 and V is TRBV14; D perhaps matches TRBD1 (6 bases). The CDR3 runs to 12 residues. Per the germline V gene, CDR1 is SGHDN and CDR2 is FVKESK. The V gene lost 4 bases and the J gene lost 4 bases, with 8 bases spanning the gap. For the CDR3, the DNA is TGTGCCAGCAGCCCGGACAGATACGAGCAGTACTTC. Translated, it gives CASSPDRYEQYF.

CDR3 DNA: TGTGCCAGCAGCCAAGGATTTAGCGGACAAGAGACCCAGTACTTC. This translates into CASSQGFSGQETQYF. The chain has TRBV3-1 (or the pseudogene TRBV3-2) and TRBJ2-5, with a tentative D call TRBD2 (6 bases). Germline V gene sequence: CDR1 LGHDT, CDR2 YNNKEL (reference sequence). The CDR3 covers 15 residues. With 1 base removed from V and 2 bases from J, the gap between germline ends came to 11 bases.

The chain links TRBV19 to TRBJ1-5, with 8 positions matching TRBD1. Trimming cost V 6 bases and J 4 bases; bases outside gene matches: 8. The CDR3 has 15 residues. Germline V gene sequence: CDR1 LNHDA, CDR2 SQIVND (reference sequence). CDR3 bases: TGTGCCAGTAGAACCCCGGACAGGGAGAATCAGCCCCAGCATTTT. Residues: CASRTPDRENQPQHF.

This clone came up a few times. This chain uses TRBV11-3 with TRBJ2-7; possibly TRBD2 for D (6 bases). Per the germline V gene, CDR1 is SGHNT and CDR2 is YENEEA. Trimming took 0 bases from V and 5 from J, leaving 8 bases between them. CDR3 size: 13 residues. The CDR3 loop is CASSLEAGHEQYF. CDR3 coding DNA: TGTGCCAGCAGCTTAGAGGCGGGACACGAGCAGTACTTC.

The V call is TRBV5-1, the J call TRBJ1-1; 9 bases match TRBD1. CDR1 and CDR2 from the germline V gene are SGHRS and YFSETQ. V was clipped by 5 bases and J by 1 base; unmatched bases: 3. The CDR3 has 14 amino acids. DNA for the CDR3: TGCGCCAGCAGAGGGACAGGGAGGAACACTGAAGCTTTCTTT. Translated: CASRGTGRNTEAFF.

The J gene is TRBJ1-3, the V gene TRBV11-2, with 8 bases aligning to TRBD1. Germline V gene sequence: CDR1 SGHAT, CDR2 FQNNGV. Trimming at V came to 5 bases and at J to 0 bases, leaving 6 bases not matched to a gene. This CDR3 has 16 residues. The CDR3 is CASSPSGTGSGNTIYF. In DNA, the CDR3 is TGTGCCAGCAGCCCATCCGGGACAGGCTCTGGAAACACCATATATTTT.

This sequence joins TRBV7-8 and TRBJ1-2; no clear D gene. V shed 5 bases and J shed 4 bases, with 11 bases lying between them. The germline CDR1 and CDR2 sequences are SGHVS and FQNEAQ. The CDR3 is 13 residues long. CDR3 loop: CASSSRVAYGYTF. The DNA of the CDR3 is TGTGCCAGCAGCAGCCGCGTGGCCTATGGCTACACCTTC.

The chain couples TRBV30 to TRBJ2-3; 7 bases agree with TRBD2. The CDR3 contains 14 residues. The ends lost 3 bases at V and 3 bases at J; junction bases unmatched: 6. Germline values: CDR1 GTSNPN, CDR2 SVGIG (reference sequence). The CDR3 DNA reads as TGTGCCTGGAGACGGGAGGTCAGGACAGATACGCAGTATTTT. It yields the protein CAWRREVRTDTQYF.